Sequencing of this T cell receptor beta chain was carried out in a study of T-cell reconstitution after alpha-beta-depleted transplantation in children. General study points: Counts and diversity of T cells one year after transplant came mostly from newly produced T cells. Reportedly, roughly two months post-transplant, alpha-beta T cells arose from several hundred expanded graft clones. Some patients' high day-60 TCRbeta diversity was attributed to recipient cells surviving conditioning.

Comment on this clonotype: Its antigen remains unidentified.

Preparation of the TCRbeta library was carried out with unique molecular identifiers. TCRdb itself ran the PCR reads through MiXCR, one entry per CDR3 protein. The repertoire holds about 980,000 distinct CDR3 sequences, 25% to 30% seen once, with under 30% in the top ten. The TCR comes from a boy younger than two who had a stem cell transplant for SCID, so the T cells may come from the graft donor. The material sequenced was PBMCs, mostly from graft donor cells, taken 360 days after TCRalphabeta/CD19-depleted stem cell transplant.

CDR3 sequence: CASSPDFSSYNEQFF. CDR3 bases: TGTGCCAGCAGCCCCGACTTCAGCTCCTACAATGAGCAGTTCTTC. The chain couples TRBV28 to TRBJ2-1; no reliable D call. CDR3 length equals 15 residues. Germline V lookup: CDR1 MDHEN, CDR2 SYDVKM. V was cut by 6 bases and J by 0 bases, with 12 bases left in between.